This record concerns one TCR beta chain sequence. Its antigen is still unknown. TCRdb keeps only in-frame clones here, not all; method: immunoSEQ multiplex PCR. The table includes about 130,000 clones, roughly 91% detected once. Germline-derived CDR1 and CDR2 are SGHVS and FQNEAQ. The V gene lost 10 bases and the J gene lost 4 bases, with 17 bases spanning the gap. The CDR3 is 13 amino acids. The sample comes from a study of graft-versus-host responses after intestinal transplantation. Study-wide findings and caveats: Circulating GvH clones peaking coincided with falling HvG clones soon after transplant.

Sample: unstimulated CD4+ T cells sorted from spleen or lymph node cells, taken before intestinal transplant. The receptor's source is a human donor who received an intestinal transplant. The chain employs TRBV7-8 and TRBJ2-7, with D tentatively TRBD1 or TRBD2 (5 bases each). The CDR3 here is CATMGRRGYEQYF. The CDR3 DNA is TGTGCCACCATGGGACGGAGAGGTTACGAGCAGTACTTC.